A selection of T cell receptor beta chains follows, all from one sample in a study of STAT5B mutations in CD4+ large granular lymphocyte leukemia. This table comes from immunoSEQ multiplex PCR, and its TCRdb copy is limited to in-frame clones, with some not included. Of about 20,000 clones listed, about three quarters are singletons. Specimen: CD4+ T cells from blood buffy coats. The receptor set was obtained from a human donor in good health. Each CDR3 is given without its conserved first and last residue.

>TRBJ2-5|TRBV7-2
ASSPQSGMETQY
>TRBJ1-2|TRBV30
AWTTGSWDGYT
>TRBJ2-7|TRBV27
ASRGVGLNSYEQY
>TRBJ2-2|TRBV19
ASRRDSHKNTGELF
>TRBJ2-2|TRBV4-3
ASKDVADLTGELF
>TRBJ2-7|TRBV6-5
ASSKGTSGTYEQY
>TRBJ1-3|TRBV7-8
ASSVRETGRGNTIY
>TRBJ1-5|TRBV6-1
ASSALGAGEPQH
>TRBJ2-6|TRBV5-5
ASSLDSRANVLT
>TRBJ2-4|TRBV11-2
ASSPPGGPRGIQY
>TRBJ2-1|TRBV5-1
ASSLFGTDGLNEQF
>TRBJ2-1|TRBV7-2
ASSLGGSYNEQF
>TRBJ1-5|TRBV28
ASSSPGPGGNQPQH
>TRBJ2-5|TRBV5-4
ASSAVRGASVETQY
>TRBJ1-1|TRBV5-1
ASSTPGTGVNTEAF
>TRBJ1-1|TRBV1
TRLRQGWGTEAF
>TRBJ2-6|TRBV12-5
ASGSPNTAGANVLT
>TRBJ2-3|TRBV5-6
ASSLDPQGRDTQY
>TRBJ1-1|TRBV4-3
ASSQEEVGAPEPEAF
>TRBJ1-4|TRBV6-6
ASSYGTAEKLF
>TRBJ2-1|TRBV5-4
ASSLAAAAGNEQF
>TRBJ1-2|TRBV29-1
SVDPSYT
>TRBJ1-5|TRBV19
AISTGVGQPQH
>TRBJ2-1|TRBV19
ASSGTYNEQF
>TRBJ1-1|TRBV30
AWTPTVEAF
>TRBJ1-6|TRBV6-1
ASTQVLVDSPLH
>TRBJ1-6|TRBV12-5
ASAREGGDNSPLH
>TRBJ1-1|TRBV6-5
ASSVQGEWAEAF
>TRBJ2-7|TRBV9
ASSVLAGKEYEQY
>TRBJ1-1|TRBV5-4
ASSLQGMNTEAF
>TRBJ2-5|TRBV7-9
ASSQQGETQY
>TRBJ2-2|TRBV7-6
ASSPGRELF
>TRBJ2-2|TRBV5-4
ASSLGGTARTGELF
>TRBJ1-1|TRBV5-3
ARSLVTGEAF
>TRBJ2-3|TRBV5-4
ASSLTSGKRKGTQY
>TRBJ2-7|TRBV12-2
ASRSRGRGRPSYEQY
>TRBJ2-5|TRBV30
AWSPGAGGQETQY
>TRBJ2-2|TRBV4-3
ASSQASDSLTGELF
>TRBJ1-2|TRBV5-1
ASSPRTKGQKTT
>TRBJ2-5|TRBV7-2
ASSSGTSLQETQY
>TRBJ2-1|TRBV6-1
ASAAYNEQF
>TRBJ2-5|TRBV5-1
ASSPGLAGEATQY
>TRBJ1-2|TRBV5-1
ASSLLGQTNYGYT
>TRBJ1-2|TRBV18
ASSPARSHYGYT
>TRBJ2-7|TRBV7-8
ASSQRQGRYEQY
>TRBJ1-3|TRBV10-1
ASQGGSSSGNTIY
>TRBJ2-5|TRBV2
ASSGTSRGGEETQY
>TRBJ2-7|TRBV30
AWSVAVYEQY
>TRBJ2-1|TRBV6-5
ASSYSLGHNEQF
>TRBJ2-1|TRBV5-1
ASSLFSSGLIDNEQF
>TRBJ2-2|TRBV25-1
ASSEIKADTGELF
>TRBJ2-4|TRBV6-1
ASSEALGGAKNIQY
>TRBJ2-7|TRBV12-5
ASGRVHYEQY
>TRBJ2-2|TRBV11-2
ASSLAPTGEGGELF
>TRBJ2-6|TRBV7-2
ASSPKDPGANVLT
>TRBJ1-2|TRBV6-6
ASSYSGRGHYGYT
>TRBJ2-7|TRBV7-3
ASSLTGVGGSYEQY